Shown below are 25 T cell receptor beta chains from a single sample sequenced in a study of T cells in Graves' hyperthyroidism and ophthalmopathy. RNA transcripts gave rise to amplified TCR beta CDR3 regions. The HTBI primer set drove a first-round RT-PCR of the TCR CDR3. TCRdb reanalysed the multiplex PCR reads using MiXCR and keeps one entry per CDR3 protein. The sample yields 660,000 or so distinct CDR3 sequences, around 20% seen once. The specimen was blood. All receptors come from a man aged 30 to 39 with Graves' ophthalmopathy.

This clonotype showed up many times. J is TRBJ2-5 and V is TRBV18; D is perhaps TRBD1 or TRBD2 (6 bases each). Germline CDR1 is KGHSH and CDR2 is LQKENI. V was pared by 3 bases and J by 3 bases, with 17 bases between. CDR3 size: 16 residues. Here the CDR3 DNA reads TGTGCCAGCTCACCGCAACCAACGGGGGCCGAAGAGACCCAGTACTTC. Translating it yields CASSPQPTGAEETQYF. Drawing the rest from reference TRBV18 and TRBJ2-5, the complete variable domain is NAGVMQNPRHLVRRRGQEARLRCSPMKGHSHVYWYRQLPEEGLKFMVYLQKENIIDESGMPKERFSAEFPKEGPSILRIQQVVRGDSAAYFCASSPQPTGAEETQYFGPGTRLLVL.

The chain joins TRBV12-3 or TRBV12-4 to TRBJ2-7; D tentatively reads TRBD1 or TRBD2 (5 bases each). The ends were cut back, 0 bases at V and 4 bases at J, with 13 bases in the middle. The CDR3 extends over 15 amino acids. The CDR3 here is CASSLAGPIKYEQYF. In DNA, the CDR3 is TGTGCCAGCAGTTTAGCGGGACCCATCAAGTACGAGCAGTACTTC.

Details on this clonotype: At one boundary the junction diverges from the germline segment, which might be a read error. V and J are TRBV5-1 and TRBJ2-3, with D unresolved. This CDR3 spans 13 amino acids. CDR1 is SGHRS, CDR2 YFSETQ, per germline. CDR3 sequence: CASSLKGTDMQYF. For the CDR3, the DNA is TGCGCCAGCAGCTTAAAGGGCACAGATATGCAGTATTTT.

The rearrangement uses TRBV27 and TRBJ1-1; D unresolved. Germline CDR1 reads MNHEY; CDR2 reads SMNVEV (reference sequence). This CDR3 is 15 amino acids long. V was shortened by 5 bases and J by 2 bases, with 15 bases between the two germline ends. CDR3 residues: CASSLQRPVNTEAFF. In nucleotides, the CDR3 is TGTGCCAGCAGTCTTCAACGACCCGTAAACACTGAAGCTTTCTTT.

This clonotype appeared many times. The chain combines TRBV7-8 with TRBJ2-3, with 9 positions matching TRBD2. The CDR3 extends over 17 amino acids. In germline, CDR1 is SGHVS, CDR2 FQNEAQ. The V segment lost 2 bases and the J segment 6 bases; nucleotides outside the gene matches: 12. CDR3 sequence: CASSLSRTSGLRDTQYF. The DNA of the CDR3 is TGTGCCAGCAGCTTATCCCGCACTAGCGGGCTGAGGGATACGCAGTATTTT.

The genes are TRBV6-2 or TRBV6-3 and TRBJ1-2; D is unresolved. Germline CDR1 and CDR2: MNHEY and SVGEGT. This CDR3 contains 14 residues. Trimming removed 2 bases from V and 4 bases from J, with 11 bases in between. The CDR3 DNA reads TGTGCCAGCAGTTACGGGGTCAGCTCCTATGGCTACACCTTC. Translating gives CASSYGVSSYGYTF.

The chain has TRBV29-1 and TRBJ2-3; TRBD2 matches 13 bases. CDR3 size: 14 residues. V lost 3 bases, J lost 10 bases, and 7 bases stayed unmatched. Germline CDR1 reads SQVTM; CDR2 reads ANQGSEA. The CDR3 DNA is TGCAGCGTTGACCGACTAGCGGGAGGTGTGTCGCAGTATTTT. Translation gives CSVDRLAGGVSQYF.

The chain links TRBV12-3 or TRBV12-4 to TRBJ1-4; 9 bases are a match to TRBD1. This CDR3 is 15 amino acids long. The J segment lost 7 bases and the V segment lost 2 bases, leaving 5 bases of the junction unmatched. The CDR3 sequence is CASSLWLQGAEKLFF. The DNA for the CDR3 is TGTGCCAGCAGTTTATGGCTACAGGGGGCTGAAAAACTGTTTTTT.

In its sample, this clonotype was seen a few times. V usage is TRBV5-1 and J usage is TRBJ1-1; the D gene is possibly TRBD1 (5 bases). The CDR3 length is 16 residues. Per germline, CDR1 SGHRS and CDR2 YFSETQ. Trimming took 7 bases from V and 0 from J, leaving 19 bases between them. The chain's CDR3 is CASLPTAGTMNTEAFF. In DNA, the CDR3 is TGCGCCAGCCTACCCACCGCAGGGACGATGAACACTGAAGCTTTCTTT.

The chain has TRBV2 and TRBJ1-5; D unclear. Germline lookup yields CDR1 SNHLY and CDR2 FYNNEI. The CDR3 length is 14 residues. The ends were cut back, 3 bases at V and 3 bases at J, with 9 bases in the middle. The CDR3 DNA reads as TGTGCCAGCAGTGAGGGAGGCCTCAATCAGCCCCAGCATTTT. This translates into CASSEGGLNQPQHF. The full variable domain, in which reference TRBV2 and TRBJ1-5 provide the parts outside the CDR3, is EPEVTQTPSHQVTQMGQEVILRCVPISNHLYFYWYRQILGQKVEFLVSFYNNEISEKSEIFDDQFSVERPDGSNFTLKIRSTKLEDSAMYFCASSEGGLNQPQHFGDGTRLSIL.

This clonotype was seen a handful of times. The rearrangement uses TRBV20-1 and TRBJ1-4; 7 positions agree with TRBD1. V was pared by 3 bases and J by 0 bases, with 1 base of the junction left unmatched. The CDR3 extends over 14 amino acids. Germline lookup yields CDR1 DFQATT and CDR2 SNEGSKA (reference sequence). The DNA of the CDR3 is TGCAGTGCTAGGACAGGGTCAACTAATGAAAAACTGTTTTTT. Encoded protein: CSARTGSTNEKLFF.

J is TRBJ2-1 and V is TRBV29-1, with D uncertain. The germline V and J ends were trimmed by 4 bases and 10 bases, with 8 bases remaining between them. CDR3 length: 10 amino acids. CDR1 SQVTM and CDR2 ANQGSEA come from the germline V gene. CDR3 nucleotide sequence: TGCAGCGTTGTGGTAGCCGAGCAGTTCTTC. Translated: CSVVVAEQFF.

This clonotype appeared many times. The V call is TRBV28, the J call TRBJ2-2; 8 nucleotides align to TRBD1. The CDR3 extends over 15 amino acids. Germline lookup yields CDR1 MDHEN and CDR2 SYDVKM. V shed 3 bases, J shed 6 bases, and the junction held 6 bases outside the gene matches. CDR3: CASSFLPGGSGELFF. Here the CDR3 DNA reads TGTGCCAGCAGTTTTCTTCCAGGGGGCTCCGGGGAGCTGTTTTTT.

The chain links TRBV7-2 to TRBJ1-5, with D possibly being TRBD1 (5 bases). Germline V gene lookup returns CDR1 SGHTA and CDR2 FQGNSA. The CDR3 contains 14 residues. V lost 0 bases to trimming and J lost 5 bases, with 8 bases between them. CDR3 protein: CASSLAQGYQPQHF. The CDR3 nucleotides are TGTGCCAGCAGCTTAGCGCAGGGCTATCAGCCCCAGCATTTT.

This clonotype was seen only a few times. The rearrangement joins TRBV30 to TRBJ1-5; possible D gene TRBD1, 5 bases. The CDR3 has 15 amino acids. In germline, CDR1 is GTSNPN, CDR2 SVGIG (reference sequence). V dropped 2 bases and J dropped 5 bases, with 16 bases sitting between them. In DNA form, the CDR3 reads TGTGCCTGGAGTAGGGGAGGGGCCCCCGATCAGCCCCAGCATTTT. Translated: CAWSRGGAPDQPQHF.

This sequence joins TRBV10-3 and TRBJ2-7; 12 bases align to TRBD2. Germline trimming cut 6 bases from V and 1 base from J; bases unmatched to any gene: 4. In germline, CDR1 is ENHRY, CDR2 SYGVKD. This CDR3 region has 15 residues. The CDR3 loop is CAIRKTSGSSYEQYF. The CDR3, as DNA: TGTGCCATCAGAAAGACTAGCGGGAGTTCCTACGAGCAGTACTTC.

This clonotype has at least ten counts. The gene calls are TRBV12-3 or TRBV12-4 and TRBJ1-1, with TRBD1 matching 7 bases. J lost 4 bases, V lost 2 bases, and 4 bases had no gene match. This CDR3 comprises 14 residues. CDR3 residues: CASSLKGGTTEAFF. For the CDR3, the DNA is TGTGCCAGCAGTTTAAAAGGGGGCACCACTGAAGCTTTCTTT.

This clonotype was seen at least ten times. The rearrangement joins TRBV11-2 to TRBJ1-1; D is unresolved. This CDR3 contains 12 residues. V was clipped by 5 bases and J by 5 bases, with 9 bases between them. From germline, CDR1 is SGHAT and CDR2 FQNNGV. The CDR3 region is CASSPMGTEAFF. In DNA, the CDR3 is TGTGCCAGCAGCCCAATGGGGACTGAAGCTTTCTTT.

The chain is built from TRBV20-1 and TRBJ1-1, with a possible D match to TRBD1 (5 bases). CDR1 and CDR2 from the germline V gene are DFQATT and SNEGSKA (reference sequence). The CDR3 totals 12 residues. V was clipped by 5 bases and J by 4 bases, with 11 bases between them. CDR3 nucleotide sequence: TGCAGTGCTCAGAAGGGGCTCACTGAAGCTTTCTTT. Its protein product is CSAQKGLTEAFF.

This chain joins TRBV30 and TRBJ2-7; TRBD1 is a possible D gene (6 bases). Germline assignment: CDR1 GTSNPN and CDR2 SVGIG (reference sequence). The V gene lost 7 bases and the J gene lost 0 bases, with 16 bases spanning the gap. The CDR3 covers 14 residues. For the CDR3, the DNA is TGTGCCTCCACACGGCAGGGGATCTCCTACGAGCAGTACTTC. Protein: CASTRQGISYEQYF.

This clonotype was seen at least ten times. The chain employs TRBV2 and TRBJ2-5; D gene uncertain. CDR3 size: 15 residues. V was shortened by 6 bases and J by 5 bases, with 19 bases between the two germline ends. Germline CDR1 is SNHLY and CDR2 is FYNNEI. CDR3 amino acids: CASSQNKNLPETQYF. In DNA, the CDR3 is TGTGCCAGCAGCCAAAATAAGAACTTGCCTGAGACCCAGTACTTC.

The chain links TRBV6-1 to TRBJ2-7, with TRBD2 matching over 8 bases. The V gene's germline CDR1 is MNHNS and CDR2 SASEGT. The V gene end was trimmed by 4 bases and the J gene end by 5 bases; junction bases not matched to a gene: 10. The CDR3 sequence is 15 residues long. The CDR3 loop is CASSGNSGAAHEQYF. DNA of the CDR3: TGTGCCAGCAGTGGGAATAGCGGGGCGGCCCACGAGCAGTACTTC.

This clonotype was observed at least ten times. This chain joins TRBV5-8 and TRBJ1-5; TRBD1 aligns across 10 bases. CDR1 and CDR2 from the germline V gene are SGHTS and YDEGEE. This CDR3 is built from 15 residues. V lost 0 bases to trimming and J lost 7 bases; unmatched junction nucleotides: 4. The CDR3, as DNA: TGTGCCAGCAGCTTGGATGGGGGACAGGGGCAGCCCCAGCATTTT. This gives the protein CASSLDGGQGQPQHF.

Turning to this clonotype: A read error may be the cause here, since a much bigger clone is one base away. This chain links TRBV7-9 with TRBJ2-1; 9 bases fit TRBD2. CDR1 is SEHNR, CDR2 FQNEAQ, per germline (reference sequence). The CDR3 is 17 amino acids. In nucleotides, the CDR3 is TGTGCCAGCAGCAAAATCGCGGGGGGGGCCTCCTACAATGGGCAGTTCTTC. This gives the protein CASSKIAGGASYNGQFF.

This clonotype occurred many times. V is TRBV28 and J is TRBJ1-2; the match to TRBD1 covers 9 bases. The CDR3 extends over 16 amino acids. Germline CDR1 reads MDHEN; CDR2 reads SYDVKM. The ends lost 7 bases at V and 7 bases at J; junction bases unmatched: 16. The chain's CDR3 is CASNSPIKQGAGGYTF. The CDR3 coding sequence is TGTGCCAGCAACTCTCCGATAAAACAGGGGGCGGGTGGCTACACCTTC.